The clone carrying this TCR beta chain has just one count. The data belong to a study of blood T cell repertoires in COVID-19. At the level of the study: Sources were T cells, B-cell-depleted T cells, or PBMCs; the material itself was cDNA or gDNA.

V dropped 0 bases and J dropped 6; count of bases not matched to a gene: 7. The CDR3 extends over 16 amino acids. CDR1 and CDR2 (germline): MGHRA, YSYEKL. Followed longitudinally, the Seattle patients had been enrolled during active infection. Using immunoSEQ multiplex PCR, the repertoire was profiled, and TCRdb retains in-frame clones only, with some absent. The sample holds under 350,000 clones; roughly 86% are singletons and the top ten take 1.5% to 2%. The TCR was taken from a woman aged 25 to 39 with COVID-19, enrolled during active disease. Sequencing used peripheral blood. The chain employs TRBV4-1 and TRBJ2-2, with 7 bases identical to TRBD1. DNA for the CDR3: TGCGCCAGCAGCCAAGATGGGAACAGGGGAGCCGGGGAGCTGTTTTTT. Amino acids: CASSQDGNRGAGELFF.